This T cell receptor beta chain is drawn from a study of human T cells and chemical hapten exposure. Findings and caveats of the study: Expanded TCRs were compared with controls, and the expanded TCRs formed significantly more large CDR3 similarity clusters.

TCRdb fed the RACE reads into MiXCR, producing one record per CDR3 protein. The sample has a few hundred thousand distinct CDR3 sequences, around 5.5% seen once. Many counts were recorded for this clonotype. Its specificity is not known. Time point indicated: pre-sensitization, week 0. Noted treatment: therapeutic diphenylcyclopropenone sensitization with weekly scalp DPC. With 8 bases removed from V and 3 bases from J, the gap between germline ends came to 11 bases. Germline V gives CDR1 ENHRY, CDR2 SYGVKD. The length of the CDR3 is 14 residues. This chain joins TRBV10-3 and TRBJ1-6; D perhaps matches TRBD1 (6 bases). The sequencing used whole blood, collected in connection with sensitization to the hapten diphenylcyclopropenone (DPC). The clonotype comes from a young woman with alopecia areata. Some clones in this sample may be carry-over from other donors' samples. The CDR3 here is CAISGAFYNSPLHF. CDR3 coding DNA: TGTGCCATCTCGGGGGCGTTCTATAATTCACCCCTCCACTTT.